The source of this T cell receptor (beta chain) is a study of T-cell reconstitution after alpha-beta-depleted transplantation in children. Study observations and caveats: One year post-transplant, T-cell counts and diversity were largely derived from T cells produced anew. By about two months after transplant, alpha-beta T cells reportedly arose from several hundred graft clones that had expanded. From surviving recipient T cells and thymic progenitors came the high day-60 TCRbeta diversity observed in some patients.

The V gene end was trimmed by 6 bases and the J gene end by 3 bases; junction bases not matched to a gene: 8. Germline CDR1 is DFQATT and CDR2 is SNEGSKA (reference sequence). The CDR3 contains 14 residues. Unique molecular identifiers were incorporated into the prepared TCRbeta library. TCRdb re-analysed the PCR reads in MiXCR, keeping a single row per CDR3 protein. This table has approximately 300,000 distinct CDR3 sequences, approximately 10% appearing once. This clonotype has ten or more counts. Its antigen is not identified. V usage is TRBV20-1 and J usage is TRBJ2-7; 10 bases are a match to TRBD2. The clonotype originates from a male patient aged 2 to 9 who had a stem cell transplant for chronic granulomatous disease, so the T cells may come from the graft donor. The sequences come from peripheral blood, collected 180 days after TCRalphabeta/CD19-depleted stem cell transplant. CDR3 DNA sequence: TGCAGTGCCTTGCGGGCTAGCGGGAGCTACGAGCAGTACTTC. Its protein is CSALRASGSYEQYF.